This T cell receptor (beta chain) was sequenced during a study of blood T cell repertoires in COVID-19. This CDR3 comprises 15 residues. Per the germline V gene, CDR1 is SGHDN and CDR2 is FVKESK. V lost 6 bases, J lost 6 bases, and 13 bases stayed unmatched. The assay was immunoSEQ multiplex PCR, and TCRdb's table has in-frame clones only and misses some. The data show over 200,000 clones, approximately 84% seen once. Sequencing used peripheral blood. The rearrangement joins TRBV14 to TRBJ1-1; 7 positions agree with TRBD1. The source is a man aged 35 to 55 with active or convalescent COVID-19. CDR3: CASSLLGGFGSEAFF. The CDR3 nucleotides are TGTGCCAGCAGTCTTCTAGGGGGCTTCGGCTCTGAAGCTTTCTTT.